The 29 T cell receptor beta chains reported below all come from one sample, sequenced in a study of T-cell reconstitution after alpha-beta-depleted transplantation in children (dated by TCRdb to between 2015 and 2016). The library was generated by PCR. Sequencing was carried out with an Illumina HiSeq 2500. Molecular barcoding was employed in the preparation of TCR libraries, with unique molecular identifiers being used to normalize TCRbeta repertoire quantification. TCRdb reworked the public reads: Q25 trimming with fastp, MiXCR clone assembly, productive beta chains retained. Each CDR3 protein appears once, grouped with its most common genes and DNA. The sample table records a few hundred thousand distinct CDR3 sequences; 9.7% of these occur just once. Around 5% of the sample is held by the ten biggest clonotypes. The sample in question was PBMCs from the stem cell graft donor, obtained from the stem cell graft. These receptors were taken from a human donor who donated a stem cell graft to a child with SCID.

In its sample, this clonotype was seen many times. The chain couples TRBV12-3 or TRBV12-4 to TRBJ1-2; D uncertain. The CDR3 consists of 13 residues. Between the trimmed V and J ends, which lost 1 base and 7 bases, there was a span of 10 bases. The CDR3 DNA is TGTGCCAGCAGTTTAGGCCGGACGGGTGGCTACACCTTC. The encoded protein is CASSLGRTGGYTF.

This clonotype was detected ten times or more. V usage is TRBV5-1 and J usage is TRBJ2-5; D may be TRBD2 (6 bases). Germline CDR1 and CDR2: SGHRS and YFSETQ. The V and J ends lost 3 bases and 2 bases respectively, with 17 bases between them. The CDR3 is 16 amino acids. This chain's CDR3 is CASSSGGGELQETQYF. The CDR3 nucleotides read TGCGCCAGCAGCTCTGGAGGCGGGGAACTACAAGAGACCCAGTACTTC.

This clonotype showed up many times. V is TRBV4-3 and J is TRBJ1-6, with D maybe TRBD1 (5 bases). The CDR3 has 16 amino acids. The ends were cut back, 0 bases at V and 7 bases at J, with 13 bases in the middle. In germline, CDR1 is LGHNA, CDR2 YSLEER. CDR3 sequence: CASSQDLGGENSPLHF. The DNA of the CDR3 is TGCGCCAGCAGCCAAGATCTAGGAGGGGAGAATTCACCCCTCCACTTT.

This clonotype was counted only a few times. The rearrangement links TRBV5-1 to TRBJ2-2; D is perhaps TRBD1 (7 bases). CDR3 size: 16 residues. CDR1 is SGHRS and CDR2 is YFSETQ in the germline V gene. V shed 4 bases and J shed 0 bases, with 13 bases lying between them. The CDR3 DNA is TGCGCCAGCAGCGGACAGGACTATTCGAACACCGGGGAGCTGTTTTTT. Amino acids: CASSGQDYSNTGELFF.

This clonotype has a count of ten or more. The chain has TRBV5-6 and TRBJ2-5, with 9 nucleotides matching TRBD2. J gave up 5 bases and V 3 bases, and 5 bases lay outside the gene matches. The CDR3 covers 14 residues. Germline CDR1 reads SGHDT; CDR2 reads YYEEEE. CDR3: CASSYGLAKETQYF. The CDR3, as DNA: TGTGCCAGCAGCTATGGACTAGCGAAGGAGACCCAGTACTTC.

This chain uses TRBV4-1 with TRBJ2-7; D uncertain. Germline values: CDR1 MGHRA, CDR2 YSYEKL. Trimming took off 2 bases at V and 5 bases at J, with 13 bases between the two ends. The CDR3 covers 14 residues. The CDR3 loop is CASSQTNHLDEQYF. In DNA form, the CDR3 reads TGCGCCAGCAGCCAAACAAACCATCTCGACGAGCAGTACTTC.

Of note for this clonotype: Mismatch with germline at one junction end may stem from a read error. The rearrangement links TRBV6-4 to TRBJ2-3; 14 bases line up with TRBD2. Looked up from germline, CDR1 is MRHNA and CDR2 is SNTAGT. The CDR3 is made up of 16 amino acids. This chain's CDR3 is CASSDSTSGGANTLYF. CDR3 nucleotides: TGTGCCAGCAGTGACTCGACTAGCGGGGGGGCAAATACGCTGTATTTT.

This clonotype came up many times. The chain combines TRBV7-2 with TRBJ2-2; 9 nucleotides match TRBD1. Trimming at V came to 5 bases and at J to 4 bases, leaving 5 bases not matched to a gene. The CDR3 contains 15 residues. Germline CDR1 is SGHTA and CDR2 is FQGNSA. CDR3 protein: CASSPRQGGTGELFF. The CDR3 DNA is TGTGCCAGCAGCCCTCGACAGGGGGGCACCGGGGAGCTGTTTTTT.

This clonotype was detected many times. The chain combines TRBV7-9 with TRBJ2-1; 8 bases map to TRBD1. This CDR3 spans 15 amino acids. Germline V gives CDR1 SEHNR, CDR2 FQNEAQ (reference sequence). The V gene end was trimmed by 1 base and the J gene end by 9 bases; junction bases not matched to a gene: 8. The DNA of the CDR3 is TGTGCCAGCAGCTTAGGGACAGGGTACGGAAGTGAGCAGTTCTTC. Translation: CASSLGTGYGSEQFF.

This clonotype was counted at least ten times. The rearrangement uses TRBV3-1 and TRBJ1-3; D gene unclear. CDR1 is LGHDT and CDR2 is YNNKEL in the germline V gene (reference sequence). The CDR3 length is 13 residues. Trimming pared 3 bases from V and 1 base from J, leaving 4 bases between. The CDR3 nucleotides are TGTGCCAGCAGCCAGGGATCTGGAAACACCATATATTTT. Its protein is CASSQGSGNTIYF.

At least ten counts were recorded for this clonotype. This rearrangement joins TRBV7-2 to TRBJ1-2; no definite D call. Trimming left V 1 base short and J 0 bases short, with 9 bases between. The CDR3 consists of 15 residues. CDR1 and CDR2 (germline): SGHTA, FQGNSA. The CDR3 bases are TGTGCCAGCAGCTTAGTTGGAGGCCCTAACTATGGCTACACCTTC. It is translated as CASSLVGGPNYGYTF.

This clonotype was seen at least ten times. The rearrangement uses TRBV7-2 and TRBJ2-1; D gene ambiguous. The germline V and J ends were trimmed by 5 bases and 4 bases, with 15 bases remaining between them. Germline assignment: CDR1 SGHTA and CDR2 FQGNSA. The CDR3 totals 15 residues. The CDR3 spells CASSPRRSAYNEQFF. The DNA of the CDR3 is TGTGCCAGCAGCCCCAGAAGGTCTGCTTACAATGAGCAGTTCTTC.

In its sample, this clonotype was seen many times. The chain uses TRBV5-1 and TRBJ2-1; D perhaps matches TRBD2 (5 bases). Germline loops: CDR1 SGHRS, CDR2 YFSETQ. Trimming left V 0 bases short and J 1 base short, with 11 bases between. The CDR3 is 16 residues long. The CDR3, as DNA: TGCGCCAGCAGCTTGGCCGGTCGGGGATCCTACAATGAGCAGTTCTTC. Protein: CASSLAGRGSYNEQFF.

This clonotype has ten or more counts. The gene calls are TRBV15 and TRBJ2-1; D not resolved. V was shortened by 0 bases and J by 15 bases, with 3 bases between the two germline ends. The CDR3 is 9 amino acids. Germline assignment: CDR1 LNHNV and CDR2 YYDKDF (reference sequence). The CDR3 sequence: CATSRDLFF. The CDR3 DNA sequence: TGTGCCACCAGCAGAGATCTGTTCTTC.

J is TRBJ1-2 and V is TRBV5-1; the match to TRBD1 covers 9 bases. With 4 bases clipped from V and 7 bases from J, the junction kept 8 bases outside the gene matches. Germline assignment: CDR1 SGHRS and CDR2 YFSETQ. The CDR3 is 14 amino acids. CDR3 amino acids: CASSIGQGNGGYTF. CDR3 nucleotide sequence: TGCGCCAGCAGCATAGGACAGGGGAATGGTGGCTACACCTTC.

The CDR3 DNA reads TGCGCCAGCAGCTTGGATCCTAATGAAAAACTGTTTTTT. It specifies CASSLDPNEKLFF. J is TRBJ1-4 and V is TRBV5-1, with D uncertain. The CDR3 contains 13 residues. Per germline, CDR1 SGHRS and CDR2 YFSETQ. V lost 0 bases and J 3 bases, leaving 3 bases between the germline ends.

This clonotype was seen many times. V is TRBV29-1 and J is TRBJ1-1, with 7 bases that match TRBD1. Per the germline V gene, CDR1 is SQVTM and CDR2 is ANQGSEA. The CDR3 sequence is 12 residues long. The junction had 4 bases not matched to a gene; V was cut back by 7 bases and J by 2 bases. The chain's CDR3 is CSAGTDNTEAFF. In DNA, the CDR3 is TGCAGCGCCGGGACAGACAACACTGAAGCTTTCTTT.

V gene TRBV5-6 combines with J gene TRBJ1-1; D uncertain. Germline loops: CDR1 SGHDT, CDR2 YYEEEE. The germline V and J ends were trimmed by 4 bases and 5 bases, with 21 bases remaining between them. This CDR3 has 16 amino acids. As DNA, the CDR3 is TGTGCCAGCAGCGCCTTGCTTGCGCAGGCTATGACTGAAGCTTTCTTT. Residues: CASSALLAQAMTEAFF.

This clonotype was counted a single time. The CDR3 sequence: CASSPSGGRADTQYF. The CDR3 region has the DNA TGTGCCAGCTCCCCTAGCGGGGGGCGGGCAGATACGCAGTATTTT. The rearrangement joins TRBV18 to TRBJ2-3, with TRBD2 identical over 11 bases. The J segment lost 4 bases and the V segment lost 6 bases, leaving 6 bases of the junction unmatched. This CDR3 is built from 15 residues. From germline, CDR1 is KGHSH and CDR2 LQKENI.

This clonotype was seen at least ten times. The chain combines TRBV7-9 with TRBJ1-5; TRBD1 aligns across 8 bases. The trim removed 6 bases at V and 4 bases at J, leaving 5 bases unmatched. Per germline, CDR1 SEHNR and CDR2 FQNEAQ (reference sequence). This CDR3 is built from 14 residues. CDR3 region: CASRRQGPNQPQHF. CDR3 DNA sequence: TGTGCCAGCAGGCGACAGGGGCCTAATCAGCCCCAGCATTTT. Variable domain in full (rest from reference TRBV7-9 and TRBJ1-5): DTGVSQNPRHKITKRGQNVTFRCDPISEHNRLYWYRQTLGQGPEFLTYFQNEAQLEKSRLLSDRFSAERPKGSFSTLEIQRTEQGDSAMYLCASRRQGPNQPQHFGDGTRLSIL.

This clonotype showed up many times. The rearrangement uses TRBV7-9 and TRBJ2-4, with 13 positions matching TRBD2. Germline loops: CDR1 SEHNR, CDR2 FQNEAQ (reference sequence). Unmatched junction bases numbered 4, after V lost 4 bases and J lost 7 bases. The CDR3 is 15 residues long. The CDR3 DNA follows: TGTGCCAGCAGCTCGACTAGCGGGGGGCACAACATTCAGTACTTC. This gives the protein CASSSTSGGHNIQYF.

In this sample, this clonotype turned up many times. The chain links TRBV27 to TRBJ1-6; no clear D gene. The ends were cut back, 6 bases at V and 9 bases at J, with 15 bases in the middle. This CDR3 has 14 amino acids. Germline loops: CDR1 MNHEY, CDR2 SMNVEV (reference sequence). Written as DNA, the CDR3 is TGTGCCAGCAGCCTACATTCACCTCCTTCACCCCTCCACTTT. Protein sequence: CASSLHSPPSPLHF.

This clonotype was observed many times. V is TRBV5-6 and J is TRBJ2-7; weak D call: TRBD1 (5 bases). The CDR3 contains 13 residues. The germline V gene encodes CDR1 SGHDT and CDR2 YYEEEE. Trimming pared 1 base from V and 4 bases from J, leaving 9 bases between. In DNA, the CDR3 is TGTGCCAGCAGCTTGTCCAGGGTATACGAGCAGTACTTC. This codes for CASSLSRVYEQYF.

This clonotype showed up many times. V usage is TRBV6-5 and J usage is TRBJ2-1; D gene uncertain. The germline V and J ends were trimmed by 1 base and 4 bases, with 11 bases remaining between them. The CDR3 has 15 amino acids. Germline V gene sequence: CDR1 MNHEY, CDR2 SVGAGI. CDR3 nucleotides: TGTGCCAGCAGTTACTTGGCGCCTCAGTACAATGAGCAGTTCTTC. It encodes CASSYLAPQYNEQFF.

This clonotype was seen many times. The chain couples TRBV12-3 or TRBV12-4 to TRBJ1-2, with 8 bases identical to TRBD1. The trim removed 5 bases at V and 6 bases at J, leaving 5 bases unmatched. CDR3 length: 13 residues. DNA of the CDR3: TGTGCCAGCAGTACGACAGGGGCTGATGGCTACACCTTC. Translated, it gives CASSTTGADGYTF.

This clonotype has ten or more counts. V is TRBV18 and J is TRBJ2-3; 7 nucleotides agree with TRBD2. Looked up from germline, CDR1 is KGHSH and CDR2 is LQKENI. V gave up 3 bases and J gave up 2 bases; unmatched junction bases: 8. The CDR3 covers 16 residues. This CDR3 reads CASSPIGGTYTDTQYF. CDR3 in DNA: TGTGCCAGCTCACCGATCGGGGGGACCTACACAGATACGCAGTATTTT.

In this sample, this clonotype turned up many times. The chain employs TRBV5-1 and TRBJ2-1, with D tentatively TRBD2 (6 bases). Trimming removed 4 bases from V and 7 bases from J, with 15 bases in between. This CDR3 has 14 residues. Germline CDR1 is SGHRS and CDR2 is YFSETQ. The CDR3, as DNA: TGCGCCAGCAGCGGGGGGAATATGTTGAATGAGCAGTTCTTC. It encodes CASSGGNMLNEQFF.

This clonotype appeared many times. V and J are TRBV6-5 and TRBJ1-6; 7 nucleotides line up with TRBD1. The germline V gene has CDR1 MNHEY and CDR2 SVGAGI. V was pared by 2 bases and J by 11 bases, with 12 bases of the junction left unmatched. This CDR3 contains 16 residues. CDR3 sequence reads: CASSYGPTGPLTPLHF. CDR3 nucleotides: TGTGCCAGCAGTTACGGCCCGACAGGGCCCCTTACACCCCTCCACTTT.

V and J are TRBV5-1 and TRBJ1-3; D uncertain. The CDR3 is 15 residues long. Deletions cut 0 bases from V and 0 bases from J, with 7 bases between. Germline values: CDR1 SGHRS, CDR2 YFSETQ. The CDR3 loop reads CASSLGRISGNTIYF. The CDR3 DNA reads TGCGCCAGCAGCTTGGGACGGATCTCTGGAAACACCATATATTTT.